This T cell receptor (beta chain) was captured by sequencing in a study of shared clonotypes between healthy human individuals. Whole-study results and caveats: Exclusively blood specimens were collected; tissue repertoires likely differ. Deeper or shallower sequencing was expected to change how clonotypes are shared among donors. Non-shared clonotypes were found to have lower generation probabilities than the clonotypes that were shared by all four of the sorted-subset donors.

The healthy adult donors were HIV-negative and reported no recent acute infections or vaccinations. A remark on this clone: Its cognate antigen is unknown.

Between the trimmed V and J ends, which lost 7 bases and 4 bases, there was a span of 16 bases. Germline CDR1 reads MDHEN; CDR2 reads SYDVKM. The CDR3 has 14 amino acids. Produced via immunoSEQ multiplex PCR; TCRdb's table is partial and in-frame only. The repertoire includes 500,000 or so clones, approximately 95% of them detected once, and 0.05% to 0.08% sits in the top ten. The receptor was derived from a woman aged 25 to 39 in good health. The chain couples TRBV28 to TRBJ1-1; no clear D gene. Sequencing was carried out using naive CD4+ T cells sorted from blood. Stated subset: CD45RA+ positively selected. CDR3 nucleotides: TGTGCCAGCACCTCGCCCCGGGGAAGCACTGAAGCTTTCTTT. Encoded protein: CASTSPRGSTEAFF.